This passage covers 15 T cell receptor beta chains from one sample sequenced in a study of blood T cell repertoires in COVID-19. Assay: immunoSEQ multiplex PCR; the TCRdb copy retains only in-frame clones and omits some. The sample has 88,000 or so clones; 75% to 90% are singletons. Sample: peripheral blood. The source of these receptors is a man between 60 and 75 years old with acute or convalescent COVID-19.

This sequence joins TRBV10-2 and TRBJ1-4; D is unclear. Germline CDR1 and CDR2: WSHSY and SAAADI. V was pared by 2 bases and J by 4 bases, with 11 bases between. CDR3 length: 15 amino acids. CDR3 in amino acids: CASSERRAINEKLFF. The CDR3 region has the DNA TGCGCCAGCAGTGAGAGGAGGGCAATTAATGAAAAACTGTTTTTT.

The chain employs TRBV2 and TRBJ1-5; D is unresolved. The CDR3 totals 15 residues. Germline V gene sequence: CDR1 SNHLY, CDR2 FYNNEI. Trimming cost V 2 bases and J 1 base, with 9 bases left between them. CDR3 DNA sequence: TGTGCCAGCAGTGAAATGGGCCAGAGCAATCAGCCCCAGCATTTT. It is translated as CASSEMGQSNQPQHF. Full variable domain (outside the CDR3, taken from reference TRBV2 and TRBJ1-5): EPEVTQTPSHQVTQMGQEVILRCVPISNHLYFYWYRQILGQKVEFLVSFYNNEISEKSEIFDDQFSVERPDGSNFTLKIRSTKLEDSAMYFCASSEMGQSNQPQHFGDGTRLSIL.

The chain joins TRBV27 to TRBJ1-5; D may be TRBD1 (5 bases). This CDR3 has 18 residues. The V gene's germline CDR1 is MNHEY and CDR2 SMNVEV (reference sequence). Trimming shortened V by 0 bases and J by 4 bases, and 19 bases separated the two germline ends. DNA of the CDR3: TGTGCCAGCAGTTTATCCGCGGGAGTGCAGGGACCGAATCAGCCCCAGCATTTT. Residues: CASSLSAGVQGPNQPQHF.

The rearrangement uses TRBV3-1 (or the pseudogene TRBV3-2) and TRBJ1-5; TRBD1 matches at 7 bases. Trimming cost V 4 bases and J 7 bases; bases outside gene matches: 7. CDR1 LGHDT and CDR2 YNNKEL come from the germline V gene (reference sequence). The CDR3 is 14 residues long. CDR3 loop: CASSPDREGQPQHF. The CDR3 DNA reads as TGTGCCAGCAGCCCTGACAGGGAAGGGCAGCCCCAGCATTTT.

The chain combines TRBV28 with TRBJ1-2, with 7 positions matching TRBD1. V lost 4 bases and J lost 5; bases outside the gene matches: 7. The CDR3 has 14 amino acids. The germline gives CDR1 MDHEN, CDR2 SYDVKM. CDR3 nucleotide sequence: TGTGCCAGCAGTTCTGCAGGACAGGATTATGGCTACACCTTC. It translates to CASSSAGQDYGYTF.

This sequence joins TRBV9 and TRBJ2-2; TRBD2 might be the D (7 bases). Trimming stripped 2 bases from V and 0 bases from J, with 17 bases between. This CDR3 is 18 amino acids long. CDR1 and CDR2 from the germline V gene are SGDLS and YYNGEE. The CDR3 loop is CASSVGGGGFANTGELFF. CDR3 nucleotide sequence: TGTGCCAGCAGCGTCGGGGGCGGGGGCTTCGCGAACACCGGGGAGCTGTTTTTT.

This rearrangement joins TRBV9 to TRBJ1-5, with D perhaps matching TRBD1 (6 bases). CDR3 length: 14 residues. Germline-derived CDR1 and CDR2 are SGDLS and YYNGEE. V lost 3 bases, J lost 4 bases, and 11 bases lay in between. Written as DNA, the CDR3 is TGTGCCAGCAGCGGGGGGGGGCGAAATCAGCCCCAGCATTTT. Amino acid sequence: CASSGGGRNQPQHF.

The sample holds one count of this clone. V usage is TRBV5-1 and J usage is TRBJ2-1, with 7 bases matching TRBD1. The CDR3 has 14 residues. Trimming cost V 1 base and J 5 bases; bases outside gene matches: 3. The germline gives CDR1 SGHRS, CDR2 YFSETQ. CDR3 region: CASSLSGGDNEQFF. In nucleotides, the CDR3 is TGCGCCAGCAGCTTGTCAGGGGGTGACAATGAGCAGTTCTTC.

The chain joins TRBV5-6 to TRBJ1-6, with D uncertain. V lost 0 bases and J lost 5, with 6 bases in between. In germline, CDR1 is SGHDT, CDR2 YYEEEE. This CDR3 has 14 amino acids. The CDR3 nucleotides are TGTGCCAGCAGCTTGGCCGGGAATAATTCACCCCTCCACTTT. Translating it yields CASSLAGNNSPLHF.

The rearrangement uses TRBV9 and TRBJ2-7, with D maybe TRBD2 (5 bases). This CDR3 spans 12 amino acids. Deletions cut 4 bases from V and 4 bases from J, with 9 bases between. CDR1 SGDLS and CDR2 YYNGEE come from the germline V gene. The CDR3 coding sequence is TGTGCCAGCAGCCCGTCGGGGTACGAGCAGTACTTC. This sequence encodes CASSPSGYEQYF. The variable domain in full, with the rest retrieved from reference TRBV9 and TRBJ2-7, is DSGVTQTPKHLITATGQRVTLRCSPRSGDLSVYWYQQSLDQGLQFLIQYYNGEERAKGNILERFSAQQFPDLHSELNLSSLELGDSALYFCASSPSGYEQYFGPGTRLTVT.

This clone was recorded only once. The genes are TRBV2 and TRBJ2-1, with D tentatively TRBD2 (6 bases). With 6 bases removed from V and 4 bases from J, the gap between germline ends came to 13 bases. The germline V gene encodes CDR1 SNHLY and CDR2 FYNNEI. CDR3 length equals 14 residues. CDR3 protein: CASRTRLVYNEQFF. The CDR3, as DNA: TGTGCCAGCAGAACGAGACTAGTATACAATGAGCAGTTCTTC.

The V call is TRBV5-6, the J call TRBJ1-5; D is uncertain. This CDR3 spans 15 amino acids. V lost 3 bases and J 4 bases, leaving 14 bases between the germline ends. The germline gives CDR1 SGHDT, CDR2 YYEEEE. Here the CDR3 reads CASSYYGTVNQPQHF. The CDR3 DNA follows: TGTGCCAGCAGCTATTATGGAACAGTTAATCAGCCCCAGCATTTT.

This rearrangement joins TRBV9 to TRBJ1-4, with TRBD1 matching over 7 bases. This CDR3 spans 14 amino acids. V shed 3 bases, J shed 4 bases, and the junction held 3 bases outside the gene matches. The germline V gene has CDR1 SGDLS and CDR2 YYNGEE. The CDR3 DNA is TGTGCCAGCAGCGAGGGGGCGGGTAATGAAAAACTGTTTTTT. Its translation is CASSEGAGNEKLFF. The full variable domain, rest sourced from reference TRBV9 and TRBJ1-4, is DSGVTQTPKHLITATGQRVTLRCSPRSGDLSVYWYQQSLDQGLQFLIQYYNGEERAKGNILERFSAQQFPDLHSELNLSSLELGDSALYFCASSEGAGNEKLFFGSGTQLSVL.

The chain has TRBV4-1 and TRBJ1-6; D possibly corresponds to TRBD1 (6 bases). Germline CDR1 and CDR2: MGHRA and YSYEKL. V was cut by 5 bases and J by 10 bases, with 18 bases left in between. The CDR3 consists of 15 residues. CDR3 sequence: CASSFRQASDSPLHF. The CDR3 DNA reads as TGCGCCAGCAGCTTTCGACAGGCGTCGGACTCACCCCTCCACTTT.

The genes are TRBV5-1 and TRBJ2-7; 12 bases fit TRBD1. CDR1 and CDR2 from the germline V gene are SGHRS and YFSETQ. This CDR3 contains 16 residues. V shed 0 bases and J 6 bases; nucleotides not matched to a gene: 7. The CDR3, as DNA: TGCGCCAGCAGCTTGGCGGGACAGGGGGCGCGAGCCGAGCAGTACTTC. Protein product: CASSLAGQGARAEQYF.